These 29 T cell receptor beta chains came from one sample sequenced in a study of T cell responses to AZD1222 COVID-19 vaccine. Generated by immunoSEQ multiplex PCR, the TCRdb table keeps only in-frame clones and is missing some. The sample has roughly 180,000 clones, about 90% seen once. This specimen was peripheral blood, taken on day 0 of MenACWY control vaccination. These TCRs come from an adult in good health.

This chain links TRBV12-3 or TRBV12-4 with TRBJ2-7; 8 nucleotides align to TRBD1. With 5 bases clipped from V and 7 bases from J, the junction kept 7 bases outside the gene matches. The CDR3 covers 13 residues. CDR3 sequence: CASSQTGVGEQYF. The CDR3 DNA follows: TGTGCCAGCAGTCAGACAGGGGTTGGGGAGCAGTACTTC.

J is TRBJ2-2 and V is TRBV9, with D possibly being TRBD1 or TRBD2 (5 bases each). The CDR3 covers 15 residues. The germline V gene has CDR1 SGDLS and CDR2 YYNGEE. V lost 2 bases, J lost 6 bases, and 14 bases lay in between. The CDR3 nucleotides are TGTGCCAGCAGCGTGGGACGAGGACCCCCCGGGGAGCTGTTTTTT. The encoded protein is CASSVGRGPPGELFF.

A few counts support this clone. The V gene is TRBV19, the J gene TRBJ1-1; D is uncertain. The CDR3 extends over 12 amino acids. V lost 7 bases and J 6 bases, leaving 12 bases between the germline ends. The germline gives CDR1 LNHDA, CDR2 SQIVND (reference sequence). Here the CDR3 reads CASIAGLAEAFF. Written as DNA, the CDR3 is TGTGCCAGTATCGCGGGGTTAGCTGAAGCTTTCTTT.

The chain is built from TRBV30 and TRBJ1-1, with D maybe TRBD1 (6 bases). The CDR3 has 16 residues. V lost 2 bases, J lost 5 bases, and 21 bases lay in between. From germline, CDR1 is GTSNPN and CDR2 SVGIG (reference sequence). This chain's CDR3 is CAWSPKEGRGRTEAFF. DNA of the CDR3: TGTGCCTGGAGTCCTAAAGAGGGCAGGGGTAGGACTGAAGCTTTCTTT.

The chain couples TRBV5-1 to TRBJ2-5; 7 bases match TRBD1. With V trimmed by 4 bases and J by 1 base, 4 bases remained unmatched. Germline assignment: CDR1 SGHRS and CDR2 YFSETQ. CDR3 length: 14 residues. The CDR3 loop is CASSTGQAQETQYF. CDR3 DNA sequence: TGCGCCAGCAGCACCGGACAGGCCCAAGAGACCCAGTACTTC. Filled out from reference TRBV5-1 and TRBJ2-5, the complete variable domain reads KAGVTQTPRYLIKTRGQQVTLSCSPISGHRSVSWYQQTPGQGLQFLFEYFSETQRNKGNFPGRFSGRQFSNSRSEMNVSTLELGDSALYLCASSTGQAQETQYFGPGTRLLVL.

This clone appeared once. The CDR3 sequence is CASSPQAQNTEAFF. The CDR3 nucleotides read TGTGCCAGCTCACCCCAGGCACAGAACACTGAAGCTTTCTTT. The V gene is TRBV18, the J gene TRBJ1-1; no definite D call. V lost 3 bases to trimming and J lost 1 base, with 9 bases between them. Germline CDR1 is KGHSH and CDR2 is LQKENI. The CDR3 has 14 residues.

The chain uses TRBV28 and TRBJ2-3; TRBD2 matches at 8 bases. V shed 5 bases, J shed 0 bases, and the junction held 4 bases outside the gene matches. This CDR3 is 15 amino acids long. Germline CDR1 MDHEN, CDR2 SYDVKM. CDR3 amino acids: CASSRPSGSTDTQYF. The DNA for the CDR3 is TGTGCCAGCAGTAGGCCTAGCGGGAGCACAGATACGCAGTATTTT.

The genes are TRBV6-1 and TRBJ2-5, with D uncertain. V lost 2 bases and J 5 bases, leaving 15 bases between the germline ends. The CDR3 length is 15 residues. Looked up from germline, CDR1 is MNHNS and CDR2 is SASEGT. In nucleotides, the CDR3 is TGTGCCAGCAGTGAATCAGCCTTCGACGTGGAGACCCAGTACTTC. This sequence encodes CASSESAFDVETQYF.

The chain has TRBV5-4 and TRBJ1-1, with 9 bases aligning to TRBD1. CDR1 is SGHNT, CDR2 YYREEE, per germline (reference sequence). Trimming removed 2 bases from V and 5 bases from J; junction bases left unmatched: 4. This CDR3 region has 14 residues. Here the CDR3 reads CASSFRDRDTEAFF. CDR3 in DNA: TGTGCCAGCAGCTTCCGGGACAGGGATACTGAAGCTTTCTTT.

This clone was found once. This CDR3 reads CASRGLAGVLSEQYF. CDR3 coding DNA: TGTGCCAGCAGGGGACTAGCGGGAGTCTTATCCGAGCAGTACTTC. The J gene is TRBJ2-7, the V gene TRBV27, with 14 bases fitting TRBD2. This CDR3 region has 15 residues. The V gene end was trimmed by 6 bases and the J gene end by 6 bases; junction bases not matched to a gene: 7. The germline CDR1 and CDR2 sequences are MNHEY and SMNVEV (reference sequence).

The sample holds one count of this clone. The rearrangement links TRBV5-1 to TRBJ2-5, with D hard to call. V was trimmed by 2 bases and J by 2 bases, leaving 13 bases between them. The V gene's germline CDR1 is SGHRS and CDR2 YFSETQ. This CDR3 region has 15 residues. CDR3 sequence reads: CASSFGQTMQETQYF. CDR3 nucleotides: TGCGCCAGCAGCTTCGGGCAGACCATGCAAGAGACCCAGTACTTC.

The chain combines TRBV9 with TRBJ2-1; the D gene is possibly TRBD1 (6 bases). The CDR3 is made up of 15 amino acids. The germline V gene has CDR1 SGDLS and CDR2 YYNGEE. Trimming shortened V by 3 bases and J by 9 bases, and 19 bases separated the two germline ends. CDR3 protein: CASSATVTGFREQFF. In DNA, the CDR3 is TGTGCCAGCAGCGCAACGGTCACAGGGTTCCGTGAGCAGTTCTTC.

The chain links TRBV5-1 to TRBJ1-5; a weak D match, TRBD1 (5 bases). V gave up 4 bases and J gave up 8 bases, with 16 bases separating them. The CDR3 has 14 residues. Looked up from germline, CDR1 is SGHRS and CDR2 is YFSETQ. Here the CDR3 DNA reads TGCGCCAGCAGCCCCGGGACCCTTGAGGAGCCCCAGCATTTT. Its translation: CASSPGTLEEPQHF.

The chain is built from TRBV5-1 and TRBJ2-7; either TRBD1 or TRBD2 may fit D (5 bases each). V was trimmed by 3 bases and J by 3 bases, leaving 16 bases between them. The CDR3 is 15 residues long. Germline CDR1 reads SGHRS; CDR2 reads YFSETQ. CDR3 sequence reads: CASSWGTSDLYEQYF. The CDR3 DNA sequence: TGCGCCAGCAGCTGGGGGACGTCAGATCTCTACGAGCAGTACTTC.

This clone was recorded once. This chain joins TRBV6-5 and TRBJ1-2; no reliable D call. V shed 7 bases and J shed 6 bases, with 18 bases lying between them. Germline loops: CDR1 MNHEY, CDR2 SVGAGI. The CDR3 has 14 amino acids. The chain's CDR3 is CASKVVAKEDGYTF. The CDR3 DNA follows: TGTGCCAGCAAGGTCGTTGCAAAGGAGGATGGCTACACCTTC.

The V call is TRBV12-5, the J call TRBJ2-2, with TRBD2 identical over 12 bases. Germline trimming cut 2 bases from V and 0 bases from J; bases unmatched to any gene: 7. Looked up from germline, CDR1 is LGHNT and CDR2 is FRNRAP. The CDR3 length is 19 residues. CDR3 DNA: TGTGCTAGTGGTTTGATTTTACTAGCGGGGGGCTCGAACACCGGGGAGCTGTTTTTT. Protein sequence: CASGLILLAGGSNTGELFF.

The genes are TRBV19 and TRBJ1-4; D perhaps matches TRBD1 (6 bases). Trimming pared 5 bases from V and 8 bases from J, leaving 18 bases between. CDR1 LNHDA and CDR2 SQIVND come from the germline V gene (reference sequence). This CDR3 has 15 amino acids. CDR3 sequence (DNA): TGTGCCAGTAGTGTCCAACAGGGATACGGCGAAAAACTGTTTTTT. Residues: CASSVQQGYGEKLFF. Filled out from reference TRBV19 and TRBJ1-4, the complete variable domain reads DGGITQSPKYLFRKEGQNVTLSCEQNLNHDAMYWYRQDPGQGLRLIYYSQIVNDFQKGDIAEGYSVSREKKESFPLTVTSAQKNPTAFYLCASSVQQGYGEKLFFGSGTQLSVL.

The rearrangement joins TRBV10-3 to TRBJ2-7; unclear D gene. The germline V gene encodes CDR1 ENHRY and CDR2 SYGVKD. The ends were cut back, 4 bases at V and 0 bases at J, with 13 bases in the middle. CDR3 size: 15 residues. This CDR3 is CAISAVSGISYEQYF. The CDR3 DNA reads as TGTGCCATCAGTGCGGTGAGTGGGATCTCCTACGAGCAGTACTTC.

The chain recombines TRBV5-4 with TRBJ2-5; D unclear. Trimming cost V 2 bases and J 2 bases, with 13 bases left between them. This CDR3 is 15 amino acids long. Germline-derived CDR1 and CDR2 are SGHNT and YYREEE (reference sequence). The chain's CDR3 is CASSLTTVVQETQYF. In DNA, the CDR3 is TGTGCCAGCAGCTTAACAACGGTGGTACAAGAGACCCAGTACTTC.

This clone has just one count. The rearrangement joins TRBV2 to TRBJ1-6; 7 bases are a match to TRBD1. This CDR3 is 17 amino acids long. Per the germline V gene, CDR1 is SNHLY and CDR2 is FYNNEI. The junction had 15 bases not matched to a gene; V was cut back by 6 bases and J by 7 bases. CDR3 coding DNA: TGTGCCAGCAGGAAACCGGCTCTCCGGGACAGAAATTCACCCCTCCACTTT. It yields the protein CASRKPALRDRNSPLHF. Using reference TRBV2 and TRBJ1-6 for the parts outside the CDR3, the full variable domain is EPEVTQTPSHQVTQMGQEVILRCVPISNHLYFYWYRQILGQKVEFLVSFYNNEISEKSEIFDDQFSVERPDGSNFTLKIRSTKLEDSAMYFCASRKPALRDRNSPLHFGNGTRLTVT.

The chain links TRBV6-6 to TRBJ1-5; the match to TRBD1 covers 7 bases. The germline V gene has CDR1 MNHNY and CDR2 SVGAGI (reference sequence). V lost 5 bases to trimming and J lost 11 bases; unmatched junction nucleotides: 21. The CDR3 is made up of 17 amino acids. The CDR3 DNA sequence: TGTGCCAGCAGTCGGACTGACAGGGTAAATAGCAATCAAGCCCAGCATTTT. Its translation: CASSRTDRVNSNQAQHF.

The genes are TRBV24-1 and TRBJ2-1; a possible D gene is TRBD2 (6 bases). CDR3 length: 16 amino acids. The germline V gene encodes CDR1 KGHDR and CDR2 SFDVKD. Trimming left V 4 bases short and J 0 bases short, with 12 bases between. The CDR3 DNA reads as TGTGCCACCAGTGACCCCAATAGCGGCTCCTACAATGAGCAGTTCTTC. Translating gives CATSDPNSGSYNEQFF.

The V call is TRBV7-3, the J call TRBJ2-2; possible D gene TRBD2, 5 bases. The CDR3 spans 12 residues. Germline-derived CDR1 and CDR2 are SGHTA and FQGTGA. The V gene lost 5 bases and the J gene lost 6 bases, with 7 bases spanning the gap. The CDR3 region is CASSLGAGELFF. DNA of the CDR3: TGTGCCAGCAGCCTCGGGGCCGGGGAGCTGTTTTTT.

The rearrangement joins TRBV10-3 to TRBJ1-1; no definite D call. The CDR3 extends over 13 amino acids. Per the germline V gene, CDR1 is ENHRY and CDR2 is SYGVKD. V dropped 6 bases and J dropped 1 base, with 9 bases sitting between them. CDR3 DNA: TGTGCCATCAGCCGACACGAGAACACTGAAGCTTTCTTT. Amino acid sequence: CAISRHENTEAFF.

The chain combines TRBV5-4 with TRBJ1-2; D might be TRBD1 (6 bases). Per germline, CDR1 SGHNT and CDR2 YYREEE (reference sequence). The CDR3 length is 14 residues. V lost 4 bases and J lost 8, with 18 bases in between. The CDR3 is CASSRQGGAAGYTF. For the CDR3, the DNA is TGTGCCAGCAGCCGCCAAGGGGGGGCGGCCGGCTACACCTTC.

A single count supports this clone. The rearrangement joins TRBV5-4 to TRBJ2-4; D may be TRBD1 (7 bases). CDR3 length: 15 residues. Trimming cost V 0 bases and J 2 bases, with 9 bases left between them. In germline, CDR1 is SGHNT, CDR2 YYREEE (reference sequence). The CDR3 is CASSLAGGSKNIQYF. The CDR3 nucleotides read TGTGCCAGCAGCTTGGCAGGGGGGTCCAAAAACATTCAGTACTTC.

The gene calls are TRBV2 and TRBJ1-2, with no clear D. With 1 base removed from V and 0 bases from J, the gap between germline ends came to 9 bases. The length of the CDR3 is 15 residues. CDR1 is SNHLY, CDR2 FYNNEI, per germline. CDR3 amino acids: CASSEVTSANYGYTF. The CDR3 DNA sequence: TGTGCCAGCAGTGAAGTCACCTCAGCTAACTATGGCTACACCTTC.

The chain combines TRBV5-1 with TRBJ1-2; D unresolved. CDR1 and CDR2 from the germline V gene are SGHRS and YFSETQ. The length of the CDR3 is 11 residues. V lost 4 bases, J lost 8 bases, and 9 bases lay in between. Written as DNA, the CDR3 is TGCGCCAGCAGCGATAGTGTCGGCTACACCTTC. Protein: CASSDSVGYTF.

The gene calls are TRBV10-3 and TRBJ1-4; 7 nucleotides match TRBD1. This CDR3 has 15 residues. Germline CDR1 reads ENHRY; CDR2 reads SYGVKD. J was trimmed by 0 bases and V by 8 bases; bases with no gene match: 6. Here the CDR3 reads CAIRDSLATNEKLFF. The CDR3 nucleotides are TGTGCCATCCGGGACAGCCTTGCAACTAATGAAAAACTGTTTTTT.